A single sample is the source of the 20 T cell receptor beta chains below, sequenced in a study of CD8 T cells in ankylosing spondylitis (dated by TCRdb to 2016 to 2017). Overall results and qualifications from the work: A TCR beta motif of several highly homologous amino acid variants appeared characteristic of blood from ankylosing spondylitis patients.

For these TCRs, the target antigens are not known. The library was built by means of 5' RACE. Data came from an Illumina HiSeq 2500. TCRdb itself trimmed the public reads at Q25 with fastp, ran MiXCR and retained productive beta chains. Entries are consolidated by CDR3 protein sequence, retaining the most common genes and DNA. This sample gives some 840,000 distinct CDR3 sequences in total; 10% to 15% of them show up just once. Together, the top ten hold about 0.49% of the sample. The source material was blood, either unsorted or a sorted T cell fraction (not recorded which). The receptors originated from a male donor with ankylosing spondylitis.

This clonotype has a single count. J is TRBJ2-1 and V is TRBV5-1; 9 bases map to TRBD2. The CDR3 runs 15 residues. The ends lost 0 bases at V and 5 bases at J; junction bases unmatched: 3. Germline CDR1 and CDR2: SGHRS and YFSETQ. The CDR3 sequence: CASSLAGGGDNEQFF. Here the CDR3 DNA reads TGCGCCAGCAGCTTGGCCGGCGGGGGGGACAATGAGCAGTTCTTC.

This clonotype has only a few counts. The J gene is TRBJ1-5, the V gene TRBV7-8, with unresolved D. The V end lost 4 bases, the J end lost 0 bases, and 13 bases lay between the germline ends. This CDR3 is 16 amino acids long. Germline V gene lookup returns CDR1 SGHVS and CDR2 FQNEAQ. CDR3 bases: TGTGCCAGCAGCTCCGGATGGCCCGATAGCAATCAGCCCCAGCATTTT. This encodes CASSSGWPDSNQPQHF.

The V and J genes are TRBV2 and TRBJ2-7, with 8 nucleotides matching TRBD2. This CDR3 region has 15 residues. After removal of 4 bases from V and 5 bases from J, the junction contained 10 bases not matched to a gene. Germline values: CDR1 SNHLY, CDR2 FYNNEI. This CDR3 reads CASSAEAGVLDEQYF. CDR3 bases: TGTGCCAGCAGTGCCGAAGCGGGAGTTCTGGACGAGCAGTACTTC.

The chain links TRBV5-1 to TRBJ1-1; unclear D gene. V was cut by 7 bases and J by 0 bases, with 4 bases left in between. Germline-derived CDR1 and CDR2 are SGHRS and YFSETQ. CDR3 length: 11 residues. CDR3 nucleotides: TGCGCCAGCCATATGAACACTGAAGCTTTCTTT. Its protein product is CASHMNTEAFF.

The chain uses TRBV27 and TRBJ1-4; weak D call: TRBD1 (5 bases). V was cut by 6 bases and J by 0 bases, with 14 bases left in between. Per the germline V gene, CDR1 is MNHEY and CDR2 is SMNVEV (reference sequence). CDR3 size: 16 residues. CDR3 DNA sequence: TGTGCCAGCAGCCTAGGGACCTTTTCAACTAATGAAAAACTGTTTTTT. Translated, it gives CASSLGTFSTNEKLFF.

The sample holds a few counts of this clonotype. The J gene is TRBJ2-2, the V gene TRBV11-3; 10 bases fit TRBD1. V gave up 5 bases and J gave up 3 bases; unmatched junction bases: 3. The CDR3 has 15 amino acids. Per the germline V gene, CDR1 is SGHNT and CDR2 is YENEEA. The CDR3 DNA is TGTGCCAGCAGCGAAGGGACAGGGGACACCGGGGAGCTGTTTTTT. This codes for CASSEGTGDTGELFF.

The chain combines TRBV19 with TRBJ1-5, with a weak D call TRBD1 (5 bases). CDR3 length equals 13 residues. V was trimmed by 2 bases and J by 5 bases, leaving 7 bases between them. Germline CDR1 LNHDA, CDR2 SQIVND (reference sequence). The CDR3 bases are TGTGCCAGTAGTATAAGGGGAGATCAGCCCCAGCATTTT. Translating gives CASSIRGDQPQHF.

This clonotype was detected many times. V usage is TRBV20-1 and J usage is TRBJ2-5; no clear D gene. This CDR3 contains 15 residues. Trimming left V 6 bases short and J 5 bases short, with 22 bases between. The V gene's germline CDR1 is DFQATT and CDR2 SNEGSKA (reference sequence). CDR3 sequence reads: CSAQPHTNSQETQYF. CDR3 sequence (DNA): TGCAGTGCCCAACCGCATACCAACTCTCAGGAGACCCAGTACTTC.

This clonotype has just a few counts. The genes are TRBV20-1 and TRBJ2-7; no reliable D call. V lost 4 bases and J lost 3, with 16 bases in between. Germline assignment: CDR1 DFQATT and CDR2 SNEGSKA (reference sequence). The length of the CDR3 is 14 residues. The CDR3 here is CSANHRRLGYEQYF. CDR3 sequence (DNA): TGCAGTGCTAATCACCGTAGGCTAGGCTACGAGCAGTACTTC.

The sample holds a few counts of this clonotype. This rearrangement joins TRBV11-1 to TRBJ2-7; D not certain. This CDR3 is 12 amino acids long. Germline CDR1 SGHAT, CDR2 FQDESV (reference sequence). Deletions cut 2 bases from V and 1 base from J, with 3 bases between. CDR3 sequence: CASSLWSYEQYF. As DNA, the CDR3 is TGTGCCAGCAGCTTATGGTCCTACGAGCAGTACTTC. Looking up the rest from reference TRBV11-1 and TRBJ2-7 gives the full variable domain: EAEVAQSPRYKITEKSQAVAFWCDPISGHATLYWYRQILGQGPELLVQFQDESVVDDSQLPKDRFSAERLKGVDSTLKIQPAELGDSAMYLCASSLWSYEQYFGPGTRLTVT.

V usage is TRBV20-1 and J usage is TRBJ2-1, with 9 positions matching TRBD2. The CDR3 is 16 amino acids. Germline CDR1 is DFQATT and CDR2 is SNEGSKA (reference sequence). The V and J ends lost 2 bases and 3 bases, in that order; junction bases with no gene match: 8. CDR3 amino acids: CSARTVAGELYNEQFF. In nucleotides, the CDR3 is TGCAGTGCTAGAACGGTAGCGGGAGAACTCTACAATGAGCAGTTCTTC.

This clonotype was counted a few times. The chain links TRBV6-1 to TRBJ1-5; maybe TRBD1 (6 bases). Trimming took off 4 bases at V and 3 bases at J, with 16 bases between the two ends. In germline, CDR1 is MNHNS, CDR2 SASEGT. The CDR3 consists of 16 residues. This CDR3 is CASSGAGTFANQPQHF. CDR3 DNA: TGTGCCAGCAGTGGGGCCGGGACATTCGCCAATCAGCCCCAGCATTTT.

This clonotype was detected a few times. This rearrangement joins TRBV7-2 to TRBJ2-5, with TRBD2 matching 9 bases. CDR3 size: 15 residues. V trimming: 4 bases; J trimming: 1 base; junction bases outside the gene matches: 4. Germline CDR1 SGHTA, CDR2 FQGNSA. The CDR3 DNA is TGTGCCAGCAGCTACTTAGCGGGGGTCCAAGAGACCCAGTACTTC. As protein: CASSYLAGVQETQYF.

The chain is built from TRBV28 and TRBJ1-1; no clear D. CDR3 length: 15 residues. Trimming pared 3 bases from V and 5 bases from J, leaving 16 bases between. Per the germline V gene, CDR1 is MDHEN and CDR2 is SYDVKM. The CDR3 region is CASSFGVFRRTEAFF. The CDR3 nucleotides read TGTGCCAGCAGTTTTGGGGTGTTCAGAAGGACTGAAGCTTTCTTT. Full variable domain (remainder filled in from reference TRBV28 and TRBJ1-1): DVKVTQSSRYLVKRTGEKVFLECVQDMDHENMFWYRQDPGLGLRLIYFSYDVKMKEKGDIPEGYSVSREKKERFSLILESASTNQTSMYLCASSFGVFRRTEAFFGQGTRLTVV.

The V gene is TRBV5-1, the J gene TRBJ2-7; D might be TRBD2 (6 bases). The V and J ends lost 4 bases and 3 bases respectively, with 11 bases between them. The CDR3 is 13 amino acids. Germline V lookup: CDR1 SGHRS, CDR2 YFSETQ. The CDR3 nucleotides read TGCGCCAGCAGCCCTCCGGAGGGCTACGAGCAGTACTTC. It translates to CASSPPEGYEQYF.

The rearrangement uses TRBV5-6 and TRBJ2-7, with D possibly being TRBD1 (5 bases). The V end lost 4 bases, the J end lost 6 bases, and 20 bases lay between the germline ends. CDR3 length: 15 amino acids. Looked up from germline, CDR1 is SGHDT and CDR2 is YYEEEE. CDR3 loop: CASSPQAGLLPEQYF. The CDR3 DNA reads TGTGCCAGCAGCCCCCAGGCAGGGTTGCTTCCCGAGCAGTACTTC.

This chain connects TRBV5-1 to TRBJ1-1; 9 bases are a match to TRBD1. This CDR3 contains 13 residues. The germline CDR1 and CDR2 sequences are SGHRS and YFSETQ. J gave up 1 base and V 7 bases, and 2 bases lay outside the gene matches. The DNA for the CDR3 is TGCGCCAGCCGGGACAGGGCGAACACTGAAGCTTTCTTT. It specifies CASRDRANTEAFF.

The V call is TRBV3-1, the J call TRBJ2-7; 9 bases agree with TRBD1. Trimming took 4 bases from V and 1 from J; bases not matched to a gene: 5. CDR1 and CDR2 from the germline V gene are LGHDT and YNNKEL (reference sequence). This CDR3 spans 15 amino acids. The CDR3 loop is CASSPQGAQSYEQYF. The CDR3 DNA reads TGTGCCAGCAGCCCACAGGGGGCGCAATCCTACGAGCAGTACTTC.

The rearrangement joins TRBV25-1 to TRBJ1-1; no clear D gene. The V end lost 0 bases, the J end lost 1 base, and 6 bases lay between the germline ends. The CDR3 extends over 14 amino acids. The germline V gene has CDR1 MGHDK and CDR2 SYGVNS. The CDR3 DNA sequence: TGTGCCAGCAGTGAATATAGGGCGAACACTGAAGCTTTCTTT. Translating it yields CASSEYRANTEAFF.

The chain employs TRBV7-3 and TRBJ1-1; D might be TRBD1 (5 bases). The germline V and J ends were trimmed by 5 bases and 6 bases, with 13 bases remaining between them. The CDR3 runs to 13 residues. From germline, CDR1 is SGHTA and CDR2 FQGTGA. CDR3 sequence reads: CASSPQGGAEAFF. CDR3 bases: TGTGCCAGCAGCCCCCAAGGAGGGGCTGAAGCTTTCTTT.